This T cell receptor beta chain is from a study of human T cells and chemical hapten exposure. This clonotype was seen ten or more times. Its specificity is not known. The CDR3 contains 13 residues. V lost 6 bases and J lost 5, with 12 bases in between. In germline, CDR1 is MNHNY, CDR2 SVGAGI (reference sequence). Study results and caveats: Expanded TCRs were compared with controls, and the expanded TCRs formed significantly more large CDR3 similarity clusters.

Sample time point: pre-sensitization, week 0. Treatment of the sample: therapeutic diphenylcyclopropenone sensitization with weekly scalp DPC. Individual cDNA molecules each carried unique molecular identifiers attached by the library. Each CDR3 protein is one row after TCRdb ran MiXCR on the RACE reads. Of tens of thousands of distinct CDR3 sequences listed, 6.5% to 8.5% are singletons. The chain has TRBV6-6 and TRBJ2-3, with D tentatively TRBD1 (6 bases). This TCR derives from a woman aged 25 to 39 with alopecia areata. Some clones in this sample may be carry-over from other donors' samples. The sequences come from whole blood, collected in connection with sensitization to the hapten diphenylcyclopropenone (DPC). The CDR3 region is CASRRHREDTQYF. The CDR3 DNA sequence: TGTGCCAGCAGACGTCACAGGGAAGATACGCAGTATTTT.